Each of the 4 T cell receptor beta chains below was sequenced from the same sample in a study of response to subunit inactivated influenza vaccine. TCRdb ran MiXCR on the RT-PCR reads and lists one entry per CDR3 protein. This repertoire shows 630,000 or so distinct CDR3 sequences, 15% to 19% found once; its top ten account for 9.5% to 13%. The sequencing here drew on PBMCs from blood, taken 11 to 12 days after vaccination. All receptors come from a man in his fifties who received an inactivated influenza vaccine.

There are a few counts of this clonotype. The CDR3 nucleotides are TGTGCTAGTGGTTTGGGACTAGCGAACAATGAGCAGTTCTTC. The encoded protein is CASGLGLANNEQFF. V is TRBV12-5 and J is TRBJ2-1; 8 nucleotides agree with TRBD2. This CDR3 contains 14 residues. Germline CDR1 LGHNT, CDR2 FRNRAP. V was clipped by 1 base and J by 5 bases; unmatched bases: 1.

The chain links TRBV5-1 to TRBJ1-2; 8 bases agree with TRBD1. CDR3 length equals 14 residues. Germline CDR1 is SGHRS and CDR2 is YFSETQ. The V and J ends lost 0 bases and 5 bases, in that order; junction bases with no gene match: 3. The CDR3 sequence: CASSLAGGSYGYTF. In DNA, the CDR3 is TGCGCCAGCAGCTTGGCAGGGGGCAGTTATGGCTACACCTTC. The full variable domain, with the rest looked up from reference TRBV5-1 and TRBJ1-2, is KAGVTQTPRYLIKTRGQQVTLSCSPISGHRSVSWYQQTPGQGLQFLFEYFSETQRNKGNFPGRFSGRQFSNSRSEMNVSTLELGDSALYLCASSLAGGSYGYTFGSGTRLTVV.

V and J are TRBV7-2 and TRBJ2-2; the match to TRBD2 covers 12 bases. The ends lost 2 bases at V and 7 bases at J; junction bases unmatched: 8. The germline CDR1 and CDR2 sequences are SGHTA and FQGNSA. CDR3 length: 17 amino acids. This CDR3 reads CASSLSSGREGNGELFF. DNA for the CDR3: TGTGCCAGCAGCTTATCTAGCGGGAGGGAAGGAAACGGGGAGCTGTTTTTT.

The chain carries TRBV29-1 and TRBJ2-2, with TRBD2 as a possible D gene (5 bases). Trimming took off 6 bases at V and 1 base at J, with 9 bases between the two ends. CDR3 length equals 13 residues. Germline V gene data show CDR1 as SQVTM and CDR2 as ANQGSEA. The CDR3 here is CSVTTENTGELFF. CDR3 DNA: TGCAGCGTGACTACAGAGAACACCGGGGAGCTGTTTTTT.